The 18 T cell receptor beta chains listed next were all sequenced from one sample in a study of CD8 T cells in ankylosing spondylitis. Study results and limitations: Ankylosing spondylitis blood appeared to be characterized by a TCR beta motif of roughly eight highly homologous variants.

The antigens these receptors bind are not known. TCRdb re-analysed the 5' RACE reads in MiXCR, keeping a single row per CDR3 protein. The data show a few hundred thousand distinct CDR3 sequences, about a fifth seen once. Source material: blood, either unsorted or a sorted T cell fraction (not recorded which). These receptors came from a male donor with ankylosing spondylitis.

The V call is TRBV4-3, the J call TRBJ2-2; D not resolved. The V end was cut by 0 bases, the J end by 2 bases, with 16 bases between. The germline CDR1 and CDR2 sequences are LGHNA and YSLEER. CDR3 length: 18 residues. The CDR3 nucleotides are TGCGCCAGCAGCCAAGAAACTGGGGTTGCCGCTAACACCGGGGAGCTGTTTTTT. It specifies CASSQETGVAANTGELFF.

This clonotype showed up just a few times. The chain combines TRBV10-3 with TRBJ2-7; 9 bases fit TRBD1. V gave up 6 bases and J gave up 3 bases; unmatched junction bases: 6. Germline values: CDR1 ENHRY, CDR2 SYGVKD. This CDR3 contains 14 residues. CDR3 nucleotides: TGTGCCATCAGCCGGGACAGGGAAGGCTACGAGCAGTACTTC. Translating it yields CAISRDREGYEQYF.

The table lists this clonotype with a count of one. The V call is TRBV20-1, the J call TRBJ2-1; TRBD2 matches at 7 bases. Looked up from germline, CDR1 is DFQATT and CDR2 is SNEGSKA (reference sequence). The CDR3 consists of 12 residues. The ends lost 5 bases at V and 3 bases at J; junction bases unmatched: 1. This CDR3 is CSARDYYNEQFF. CDR3 bases: TGCAGTGCTCGGGACTACTACAATGAGCAGTTCTTC.

The V and J genes are TRBV5-1 and TRBJ2-3, with unresolved D. The germline gives CDR1 SGHRS, CDR2 YFSETQ. The CDR3 length is 12 residues. Trimming removed 7 bases at V and 2 bases at J, with 8 bases between. CDR3 sequence reads: CASQQNTDTQYF. In nucleotides, the CDR3 is TGCGCCAGCCAGCAAAACACAGATACGCAGTATTTT.

This clonotype was observed a handful of times. V and J are TRBV9 and TRBJ2-1; TRBD2 aligns across 10 bases. Germline loops: CDR1 SGDLS, CDR2 YYNGEE. The CDR3 extends over 18 amino acids. The V gene end was trimmed by 0 bases and the J gene end by 4 bases; junction bases not matched to a gene: 10. The CDR3, as DNA: TGTGCCAGCAGCGTAGGAGTTAGCGGGAGGCAAGGGTACAATGAGCAGTTCTTC. Encoded protein: CASSVGVSGRQGYNEQFF.

This clonotype has only a few counts. The V call is TRBV20-1, the J call TRBJ2-2; D is ambiguous. V lost 4 bases to trimming and J lost 4 bases, with 10 bases between them. Per germline, CDR1 DFQATT and CDR2 SNEGSKA (reference sequence). The CDR3 has 13 amino acids. The CDR3 is CSAKLGGTGELFF. For the CDR3, the DNA is TGCAGTGCTAAATTGGGCGGCACCGGGGAGCTGTTTTTT.

DNA for the CDR3: TGTGCCAGCAGCCCGCCACGAAGGGGACTACTAACTTCCACAGATACGCAGTATTTT. It is translated as CASSPPRRGLLTSTDTQYF. The genes are TRBV14 and TRBJ2-3; 7 bases are shared with TRBD2. Germline-derived CDR1 and CDR2 are SGHDN and FVKESK. The CDR3 is 19 amino acids. V was clipped by 4 bases and J by 2 bases; unmatched bases: 18.

The chain carries TRBV6-5 and TRBJ2-6; a weak D match, TRBD1 (6 bases). The ends were cut back, 5 bases at V and 0 bases at J, with 11 bases in the middle. Germline CDR1 MNHEY, CDR2 SVGAGI. The CDR3 spans 16 residues. As DNA, the CDR3 is TGTGCCAGCAGTATACAGGGATTCTCTGGGGCCAACGTCCTGACTTTC. Translating gives CASSIQGFSGANVLTF.

The sample holds a few counts of this clonotype. The V call is TRBV5-1, the J call TRBJ2-2; 10 nucleotides agree with TRBD2. The CDR3 consists of 17 residues. Trimming at V came to 4 bases and at J to 2 bases, leaving 8 bases not matched to a gene. Germline CDR1 reads SGHRS; CDR2 reads YFSETQ. CDR3 nucleotides: TGCGCCAGCAGCCGAGGACTAGCGGAAAGTAACACCGGGGAGCTGTTTTTT. Protein: CASSRGLAESNTGELFF.

Ten or more counts support this clonotype. In DNA, the CDR3 is TGCAGTGCTAAATCCGACAGTGCCGAGCGTCAAGAGACCCAGTACTTC. Translating it yields CSAKSDSAERQETQYF. The V call is TRBV20-1, the J call TRBJ2-5; TRBD1 might be the D (5 bases). The CDR3 runs 16 residues. Looked up from germline, CDR1 is DFQATT and CDR2 is SNEGSKA (reference sequence). V was trimmed by 4 bases and J by 2 bases, leaving 20 bases between them.

The chain uses TRBV5-6 and TRBJ2-7; D might be TRBD2 (6 bases). The V end was cut by 4 bases, the J end by 6 bases, with 11 bases between. This CDR3 has 12 amino acids. Looked up from germline, CDR1 is SGHDT and CDR2 is YYEEEE. Here the CDR3 DNA reads TGTGCCAGCAGCCGTACCGGGGGCGAGCAGTACTTC. This gives the protein CASSRTGGEQYF.

This clonotype was detected once. The chain links TRBV6-2 or TRBV6-3 to TRBJ2-7; 12 bases map to TRBD2. The CDR3 is 15 amino acids. J was trimmed by 4 bases and V by 6 bases; bases with no gene match: 7. The V gene's germline CDR1 is MNHEY and CDR2 SVGEGT. CDR3 sequence: CASRRLAGVEYEQYF. The CDR3 bases are TGTGCCAGCAGAAGACTAGCGGGAGTAGAGTACGAGCAGTACTTC.

The chain uses TRBV5-1 and TRBJ2-5, with D perhaps matching TRBD1 (6 bases). The CDR3 has 18 residues. The ends were cut back, 4 bases at V and 2 bases at J, with 24 bases in the middle. The germline gives CDR1 SGHRS, CDR2 YFSETQ. The CDR3 DNA sequence: TGCGCCAGCAGCCTAAACTTTTTGAGAGCAGGGGCGCAAGAGACCCAGTACTTC. Translation: CASSLNFLRAGAQETQYF.

The chain employs TRBV7-8 and TRBJ2-3; 7 bases map to TRBD1. Germline loops: CDR1 SGHVS, CDR2 FQNEAQ. This CDR3 is built from 14 residues. With 4 bases clipped from V and 5 bases from J, the junction kept 6 bases outside the gene matches. CDR3 nucleotides: TGTGCCAGCAGCTCGGGACAGTTTGTAGATACGCAGTATTTT. This gives the protein CASSSGQFVDTQYF.

This clonotype was seen more than once but under ten times. The chain joins TRBV6-5 to TRBJ2-7; no clear D gene. Trimming stripped 1 base from V and 0 bases from J, with 10 bases between. Germline lookup yields CDR1 MNHEY and CDR2 SVGAGI. The CDR3 runs to 15 residues. CDR3: CASSYLHRHSYEQYF. The CDR3 DNA reads TGTGCCAGCAGTTACTTGCACCGACACTCCTACGAGCAGTACTTC.

In its sample, this clonotype was seen a few times. This chain connects TRBV29-1 to TRBJ2-2; 8 nucleotides match TRBD1. The V segment lost 4 bases and the J segment 3 bases; nucleotides outside the gene matches: 4. This CDR3 is built from 14 residues. Germline loops: CDR1 SQVTM, CDR2 ANQGSEA. Here the CDR3 DNA reads TGCAGCGTTGTTGAACAGGGGGACACCGGGGAGCTGTTTTTT. It codes for CSVVEQGDTGELFF.

This chain's CDR3 is CASSLILDQKNKQFF. The CDR3 nucleotides are TGTGCCAGCTCACTGATACTAGACCAGAAGAATAAGCAGTTCTTC. V gene TRBV18 combines with J gene TRBJ2-1; TRBD2 might be the D (5 bases). CDR3 length: 15 residues. The ends were cut back, 4 bases at V and 11 bases at J, with 21 bases in the middle. Germline V CDR1 and CDR2: KGHSH, LQKENI.

This clonotype was seen a handful of times. This chain joins TRBV28 and TRBJ1-2; D uncertain. V dropped 3 bases and J dropped 6 bases, with 8 bases sitting between them. Germline CDR1 reads MDHEN; CDR2 reads SYDVKM. The CDR3 loop spans 12 amino acids. DNA for the CDR3: TGTGCCAGCAGTTTCTGGCGGGATGGCTACACCTTC. Its protein is CASSFWRDGYTF.